These T cell receptor beta chains were read from a single sample in a study of T cell changes during pregnancy in multiple sclerosis. Assay: immunoSEQ multiplex PCR; the TCRdb copy retains only in-frame clones and omits some. The repertoire holds tens of thousands of clones, with roughly 91% as singletons. The source was peripheral blood, collected in the second trimester of pregnancy. These receptors were collected from a female donor in good health, enrolled as a control in a pregnancy study. The CDR3 runs from the conserved cysteine through the conserved F or W. The D gene is left open where the match is weak. Some rows mark clone size as missing; the rest say once, few, many or name a class of expanded clone.

d_gene: TRBD2; v_gene: TRBV27; j_gene: TRBJ2-1; abundance: NA; CDR3nt: TGTGCCAGCAGTCGACTAGCGGGAGGGTACAATGAGCAGTTCTTC; CDR3aa: CASSRLAGGYNEQFF
d_gene: NA; v_gene: TRBV30; j_gene: TRBJ1-5; abundance: NA; CDR3nt: TGTGCCTGGAGCAACAGGGCGAACAATCAGCCCCAGCATTTT; CDR3aa: CAWSNRANNQPQHF
d_gene: NA; v_gene: TRBV5-1; j_gene: TRBJ1-1; abundance: NA; CDR3nt: TGCGCCAGCAGCTGGACAAAGAACACTGAAGCTTTCTTT; CDR3aa: CASSWTKNTEAFF
d_gene: TRBD1; v_gene: TRBV7-2; j_gene: TRBJ1-3; abundance: NA; CDR3nt: TGTGCCAGCAGCTTGGGGACAGACCGAAACACCATATATTTT; CDR3aa: CASSLGTDRNTIYF
d_gene: NA; v_gene: TRBV11-2; j_gene: TRBJ2-3; abundance: NA; CDR3nt: TGTGCCAGCAGCTCGAGAGCAGATACGCAGTATTTT; CDR3aa: CASSSRADTQYF
d_gene: NA; v_gene: TRBV29-1; j_gene: TRBJ2-3; abundance: NA; CDR3nt: TGCAGCTTCGGGGTGGGGGATACGCAGTATTTT; CDR3aa: CSFGVGDTQYF
d_gene: NA; v_gene: TRBV15; j_gene: TRBJ2-7; abundance: NA; CDR3nt: TGTGCCACCAGCAGAGTCGGTCTTAACTATGACGAGCAGTACTTC; CDR3aa: CATSRVGLNYDEQYF
d_gene: TRBD1; v_gene: TRBV6-5; j_gene: TRBJ2-7; abundance: NA; CDR3nt: TGTGCCAGCAGTTACGTAGGGACAGGGTCCTACGAGCAGTACTTC; CDR3aa: CASSYVGTGSYEQYF
d_gene: NA; v_gene: TRBV5-1; j_gene: TRBJ2-5; abundance: once; CDR3nt: TGCGCCAGCAGCCATGCTCTGGGGCAGGAGACCCAGTACTTC; CDR3aa: CASSHALGQETQYF
d_gene: TRBD1; v_gene: TRBV7-3; j_gene: TRBJ1-2; abundance: NA; CDR3nt: TGTGCCAGCAGCTTAGACAGGGGGCTTGGCTACACCTTC; CDR3aa: CASSLDRGLGYTF
d_gene: TRBD2; v_gene: TRBV6-1; j_gene: TRBJ2-7; abundance: NA; CDR3nt: TGTGCCAGCGGGACTAGCGCTACCTACGAGCAGTACTTC; CDR3aa: CASGTSATYEQYF
d_gene: NA; v_gene: TRBV5-4; j_gene: TRBJ1-2; abundance: NA; CDR3nt: TGTGCCAGCAGCTTGGTCGGGGGGGGGTATGGCTACACCTTC; CDR3aa: CASSLVGGGYGYTF
d_gene: TRBD1; v_gene: TRBV15; j_gene: TRBJ2-6; abundance: NA; CDR3nt: TGTGCCACCAGCAAACTGGGGGGACAGGGGAACTCTGGGGCCAACGTCCTGACTTTC; CDR3aa: CATSKLGGQGNSGANVLTF
d_gene: TRBD2; v_gene: TRBV5-6; j_gene: TRBJ2-1; abundance: once; CDR3nt: TGTGCCAGCAGCTTGAAGACTAGCGGGACCTACAATGAGCAGTTCTTC; CDR3aa: CASSLKTSGTYNEQFF
d_gene: NA; v_gene: TRBV21-1; j_gene: TRBJ2-3; abundance: NA; CDR3nt: TGTGCCAGCCCCACTAGCGGGGCTAGCACAGATACGCAGTATTTT; CDR3aa: CASPTSGASTDTQYF
d_gene: NA; v_gene: TRBV5-6; j_gene: TRBJ1-2; abundance: once; CDR3nt: TGTGCCAGCTCTATAACGGGGGAGTTCTATGGCTACACCTTC; CDR3aa: CASSITGEFYGYTF
d_gene: TRBD1; v_gene: TRBV27; j_gene: TRBJ1-6; abundance: NA; CDR3nt: TGTGCCAGCAGAATCAGACCCGGGACAGGGAATTCACCCCTCCACTTT; CDR3aa: CASRIRPGTGNSPLHF
d_gene: NA; v_gene: TRBV6-1; j_gene: TRBJ2-7; abundance: NA; CDR3nt: TGTGCCAGCACCAGGAGGGGAACCTACGAGCAGTACTTC; CDR3aa: CASTRRGTYEQYF
d_gene: NA; v_gene: TRBV5-6; j_gene: TRBJ2-7; abundance: NA; CDR3nt: TGTGCCAGCAGCTTACCGGGACTGTCCTACGAGCAGTACTTC; CDR3aa: CASSLPGLSYEQYF
d_gene: NA; v_gene: TRBV15; j_gene: TRBJ2-6; abundance: NA; CDR3nt: TGTGCCACCAGCAGACTCATGGAGGGACCTGGGGCCAACGTCCTGACTTTC; CDR3aa: CATSRLMEGPGANVLTF
d_gene: NA; v_gene: TRBV7-9; j_gene: TRBJ1-5; abundance: NA; CDR3nt: TGTGCCAGCAGTCCTTCGGGGGGAGATCAGCCCCAGCATTTT; CDR3aa: CASSPSGGDQPQHF
d_gene: TRBD2; v_gene: TRBV13; j_gene: TRBJ2-1; abundance: NA; CDR3nt: TGTGCCAGCAGACATTTTTGGACTAGCGGCACCTACAATGAGCAGTTCTTC; CDR3aa: CASRHFWTSGTYNEQFF
d_gene: NA; v_gene: TRBV5-1; j_gene: TRBJ1-1; abundance: NA; CDR3nt: TGCGCCAGCAGCTTTAGCGGGGGGCCGAGCACTGAAGCTTTCTTT; CDR3aa: CASSFSGGPSTEAFF
d_gene: NA; v_gene: TRBV29-1; j_gene: TRBJ1-1; abundance: NA; CDR3nt: TGCAGCGTTGGGCCCAGGGGTAGTGTGGGCACTGAAGCTTTCTTT; CDR3aa: CSVGPRGSVGTEAFF
d_gene: NA; v_gene: TRBV9; j_gene: TRBJ1-1; abundance: few; CDR3nt: TGTGCCAGCAGCGTAGCCGCGGAGAACACTGAAGCTTTCTTT; CDR3aa: CASSVAAENTEAFF
d_gene: NA; v_gene: TRBV7-6; j_gene: TRBJ2-5; abundance: once; CDR3nt: TGTGCCAGCAGCGTATGGTCGGGAGAGGAAGAGACCCAGTACTTC; CDR3aa: CASSVWSGEEETQYF
d_gene: TRBD2; v_gene: TRBV5-1; j_gene: TRBJ2-7; abundance: NA; CDR3nt: TGCGCCAGCAGCTCCCCACGGGGGGGGCGGGGGGTCCACGAGCAGTACTTC; CDR3aa: CASSSPRGGRGVHEQYF
d_gene: TRBD2; v_gene: TRBV19; j_gene: TRBJ2-1; abundance: NA; CDR3nt: TGTGCCAGTACGGGGGGGATAACCTACAATGAGCAGTTCTTC; CDR3aa: CASTGGITYNEQFF
d_gene: TRBD1; v_gene: TRBV28; j_gene: TRBJ1-2; abundance: NA; CDR3nt: TGTGCCAGCACCACTAGTGGACAGGGTCGAATTAACTATGGCTACACCTTC; CDR3aa: CASTTSGQGRINYGYTF
d_gene: TRBD2; v_gene: TRBV5-4; j_gene: TRBJ2-2; abundance: NA; CDR3nt: TGTGCCAGCAGCTTGGCTAGCGGGGGCAGCTTGCCTGGGGAGCTGTTTTTT; CDR3aa: CASSLASGGSLPGELFF
d_gene: TRBD1; v_gene: TRBV29-1; j_gene: TRBJ2-1; abundance: NA; CDR3nt: TGCAGCGTCGACCCGGACAGGGGATCGCGGGAGCAGTTCTTC; CDR3aa: CSVDPDRGSREQFF
d_gene: NA; v_gene: TRBV21-1; j_gene: TRBJ2-1; abundance: NA; CDR3nt: TGTGCCAGCAGAGGCTCTTTCCCGGGACAGGGAGATGAGCAGTTCTTC; CDR3aa: CASRGSFPGQGDEQFF
d_gene: TRBD1; v_gene: TRBV11-2; j_gene: TRBJ1-1; abundance: NA; CDR3nt: TGTGCCAGCAGCTTCCCAGGGGGGACTGAAGCTTTCTTT; CDR3aa: CASSFPGGTEAFF
d_gene: TRBD1; v_gene: TRBV6-6; j_gene: TRBJ2-7; abundance: NA; CDR3nt: TGTGCCAGCAGGGGCGGACAGGCACCCTCCTACGAGCAGTACTTC; CDR3aa: CASRGGQAPSYEQYF
d_gene: NA; v_gene: TRBV6-5; j_gene: TRBJ1-1; abundance: NA; CDR3nt: TGTGCCAGCACCCAGGAAGGGAACACTGAAGCTTTCTTT; CDR3aa: CASTQEGNTEAFF
d_gene: NA; v_gene: TRBV7-8; j_gene: TRBJ1-4; abundance: NA; CDR3nt: TGTGCCAGCAGCCCTTGGGAGGGTGAAAAACTGTTTTTT; CDR3aa: CASSPWEGEKLFF
d_gene: TRBD2; v_gene: TRBV5-4; j_gene: TRBJ2-3; abundance: NA; CDR3nt: TGTGCCAGCAGCTTGGCAGGGACTAGCCCAGATACGCAGTATTTT; CDR3aa: CASSLAGTSPDTQYF
d_gene: NA; v_gene: TRBV7-9; j_gene: TRBJ2-5; abundance: NA; CDR3nt: TGTGCCAGCAGCTTAATAGCAGAAGAGACCCAGTACTTC; CDR3aa: CASSLIAEETQYF
d_gene: TRBD2; v_gene: TRBV29-1; j_gene: TRBJ2-5; abundance: NA; CDR3nt: TGCAGCGTTGATCGGGGGGGCAAGCAAGAGACCCAGTACTTC; CDR3aa: CSVDRGGKQETQYF
d_gene: TRBD2; v_gene: TRBV18; j_gene: TRBJ2-3; abundance: NA; CDR3nt: TGTGCCAGCTCACCACGCCGGCTTCCGGGACTAGCGGGGGTCTCCCTCACAGATACGCAGTATTTT; CDR3aa: CASSPRRLPGLAGVSLTDTQYF
d_gene: TRBD1; v_gene: TRBV6-5; j_gene: TRBJ1-5; abundance: NA; CDR3nt: TGTGCCAGCAGAACAGGGGATCTTCAGCCCCAGCATTTT; CDR3aa: CASRTGDLQPQHF
d_gene: NA; v_gene: TRBV7-2; j_gene: TRBJ1-5; abundance: NA; CDR3nt: TGTGCCAGCAGTCGGACACCAGGGAATCAGCCCCAGCATTTT; CDR3aa: CASSRTPGNQPQHF
d_gene: NA; v_gene: TRBV9; j_gene: TRBJ1-1; abundance: NA; CDR3nt: TGTGCCAGCAGCCCAACCGGTGGGAACACTGAAGCTTTCTTT; CDR3aa: CASSPTGGNTEAFF
d_gene: TRBD1; v_gene: TRBV5-1; j_gene: TRBJ1-1; abundance: NA; CDR3nt: TGCGCCAGCAGCCAAGGGACAGCCAACACTGAAGCTTTCTTT; CDR3aa: CASSQGTANTEAFF